The clone carrying this T cell receptor beta chain has a handful of counts. TCRdb reprocessed the RT-PCR reads via MiXCR and lists one record per CDR3 protein. Here the sample spans around 700,000 distinct CDR3 sequences, approximately 15% being singletons. In germline, CDR1 is SGHRS, CDR2 YFSETQ. The CDR3 runs 16 residues. J lost 10 bases, V lost 2 bases, and 12 bases had no gene match. The sequencing input was memory CD4+ T cells from blood. The chain combines TRBV5-1 with TRBJ1-6; 7 bases fit TRBD1. This TCR came from a female donor in good health, serving as a healthy control. CDR3 region: CASSFGARTGNSPLHF. The CDR3 DNA sequence: TGCGCCAGCAGCTTTGGGGCTCGGACAGGAAACTCACCCCTCCACTTT.